This T cell receptor beta chain was retrieved from a study of radiotherapy plus CTLA-4 blockade in lung cancer. Generated by immunoSEQ multiplex PCR, the TCRdb table keeps only in-frame clones and is missing some. The sample lists approximately 98,000 clones; about 81% were seen once. Chemo-refractory metastatic non-small-cell lung cancer patients were treated with focal radiation plus CTLA-4 blockade with ipilimumab. Concerning this clone: The target antigen is unknown.

Study outcomes and limitations: After radiotherapy and ipilimumab, tumor-derived clones expanded in peripheral blood.

The V and J ends lost 6 bases and 0 bases respectively, with 9 bases between them. CDR3 length equals 13 residues. From germline, CDR1 is LNHDA and CDR2 SQIVND (reference sequence). The sample was peripheral blood, taken from a patient treated with radiotherapy plus ipilimumab. This sequence was found in a human donor with non-small cell lung cancer who had a partial response to radiotherapy plus ipilimumab. The chain has TRBV19 and TRBJ2-7; possible D gene TRBD2, 5 bases. CDR3 nucleotides: TGTGCCAGTAGGTATGGAGGCTCCTACGAGCAGTACTTC. This translates into CASRYGGSYEQYF.